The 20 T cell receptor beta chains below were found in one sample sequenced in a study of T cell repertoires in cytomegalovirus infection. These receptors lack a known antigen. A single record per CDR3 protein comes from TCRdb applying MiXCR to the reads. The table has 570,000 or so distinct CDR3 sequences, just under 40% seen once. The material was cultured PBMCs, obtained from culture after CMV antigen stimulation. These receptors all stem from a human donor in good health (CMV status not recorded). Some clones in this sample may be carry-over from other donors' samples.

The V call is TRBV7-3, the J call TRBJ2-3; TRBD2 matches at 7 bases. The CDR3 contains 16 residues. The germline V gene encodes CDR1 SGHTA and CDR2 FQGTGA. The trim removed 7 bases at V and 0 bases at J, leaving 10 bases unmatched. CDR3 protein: CASTLAGRTSTDTQYF. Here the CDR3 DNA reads TGTGCCAGCACCCTTGCCGGGAGGACTAGCACAGATACGCAGTATTTT.

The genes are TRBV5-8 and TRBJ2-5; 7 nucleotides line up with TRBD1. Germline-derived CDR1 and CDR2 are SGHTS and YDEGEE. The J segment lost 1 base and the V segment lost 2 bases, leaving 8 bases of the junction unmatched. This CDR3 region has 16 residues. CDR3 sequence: CASSFWGQTFQETQYF. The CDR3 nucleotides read TGTGCCAGCAGCTTTTGGGGACAGACCTTCCAAGAGACCCAGTACTTC.

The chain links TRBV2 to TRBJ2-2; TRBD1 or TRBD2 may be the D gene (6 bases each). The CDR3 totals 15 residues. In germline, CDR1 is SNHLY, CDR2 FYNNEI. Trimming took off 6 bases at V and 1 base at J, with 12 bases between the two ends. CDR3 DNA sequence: TGTGCCAGCAGCGGGGGCAGGTTGAACACCGGGGAGCTGTTTTTT. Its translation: CASSGGRLNTGELFF. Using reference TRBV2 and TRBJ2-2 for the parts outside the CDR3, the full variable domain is EPEVTQTPSHQVTQMGQEVILRCVPISNHLYFYWYRQILGQKVEFLVSFYNNEISEKSEIFDDQFSVERPDGSNFTLKIRSTKLEDSAMYFCASSGGRLNTGELFFGEGSRLTVL.

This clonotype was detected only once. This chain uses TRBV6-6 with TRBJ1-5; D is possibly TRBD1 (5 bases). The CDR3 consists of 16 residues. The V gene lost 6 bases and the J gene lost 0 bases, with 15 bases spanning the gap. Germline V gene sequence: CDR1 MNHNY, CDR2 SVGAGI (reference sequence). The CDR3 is CASRDSRHYSNQPQHF. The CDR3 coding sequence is TGTGCCAGCAGAGACAGCAGGCATTATAGCAATCAGCCCCAGCATTTT.

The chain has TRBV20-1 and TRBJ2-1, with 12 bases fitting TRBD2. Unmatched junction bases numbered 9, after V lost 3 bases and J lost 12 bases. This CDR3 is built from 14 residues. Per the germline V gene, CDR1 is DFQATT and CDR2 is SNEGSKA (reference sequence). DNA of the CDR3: TGCAGTGCTAGTCCCGGACTAGCGGGAAGGGGGCAGTTCTTC. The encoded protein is CSASPGLAGRGQFF.

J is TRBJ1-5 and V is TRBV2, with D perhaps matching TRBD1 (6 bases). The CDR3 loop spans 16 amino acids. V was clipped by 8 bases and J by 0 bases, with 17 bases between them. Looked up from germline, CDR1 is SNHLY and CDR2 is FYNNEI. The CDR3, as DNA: TGTGCCAGCGGAATAGGGGGAGCGGATAGCAATCAGCCCCAGCATTTT. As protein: CASGIGGADSNQPQHF.

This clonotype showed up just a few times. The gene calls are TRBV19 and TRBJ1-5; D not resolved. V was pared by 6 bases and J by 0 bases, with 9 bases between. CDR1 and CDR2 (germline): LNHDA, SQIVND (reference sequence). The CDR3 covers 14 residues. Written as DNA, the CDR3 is TGTGCCAGTAGAACGATGGTTAGCAATCAGCCCCAGCATTTT. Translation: CASRTMVSNQPQHF.

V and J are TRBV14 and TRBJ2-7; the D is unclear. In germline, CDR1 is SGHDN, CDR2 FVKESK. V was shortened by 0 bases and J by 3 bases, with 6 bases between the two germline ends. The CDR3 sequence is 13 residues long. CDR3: CASSQEQDYEQYF. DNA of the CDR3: TGTGCCAGCAGCCAAGAGCAGGACTACGAGCAGTACTTC.

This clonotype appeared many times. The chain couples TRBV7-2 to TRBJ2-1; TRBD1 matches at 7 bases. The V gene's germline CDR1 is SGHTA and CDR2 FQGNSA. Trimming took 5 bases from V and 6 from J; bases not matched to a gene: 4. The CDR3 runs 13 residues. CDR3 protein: CASSRDRLNEQFF. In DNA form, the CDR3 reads TGTGCCAGCAGCCGGGACAGACTCAATGAGCAGTTCTTC.

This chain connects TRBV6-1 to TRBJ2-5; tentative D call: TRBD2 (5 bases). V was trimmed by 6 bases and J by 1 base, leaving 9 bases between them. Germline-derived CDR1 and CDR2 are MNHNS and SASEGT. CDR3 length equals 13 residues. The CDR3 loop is CASRETSQETQYF. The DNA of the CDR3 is TGTGCCAGCAGAGAAACTAGCCAAGAGACCCAGTACTTC.

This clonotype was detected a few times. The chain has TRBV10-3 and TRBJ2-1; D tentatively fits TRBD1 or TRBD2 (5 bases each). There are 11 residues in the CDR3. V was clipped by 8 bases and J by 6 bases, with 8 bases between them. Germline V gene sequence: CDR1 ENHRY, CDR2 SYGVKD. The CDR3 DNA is TGTGCCATCCGGGACGTCAATGAGCAGTTCTTC. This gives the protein CAIRDVNEQFF.

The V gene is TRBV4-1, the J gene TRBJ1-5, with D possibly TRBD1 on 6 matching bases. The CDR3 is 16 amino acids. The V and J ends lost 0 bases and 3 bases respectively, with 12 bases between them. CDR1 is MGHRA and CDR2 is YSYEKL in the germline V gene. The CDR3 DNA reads TGCGCCAGCAGCCAAGAGGAACAGGGCCTCAATCAGCCCCAGCATTTT. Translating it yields CASSQEEQGLNQPQHF.

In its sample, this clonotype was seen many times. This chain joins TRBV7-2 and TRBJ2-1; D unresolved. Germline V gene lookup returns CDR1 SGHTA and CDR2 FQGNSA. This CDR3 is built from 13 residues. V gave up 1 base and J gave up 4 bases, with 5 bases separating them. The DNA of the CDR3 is TGTGCCAGCAGCTTAGGGGATTACAATGAGCAGTTCTTC. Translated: CASSLGDYNEQFF.

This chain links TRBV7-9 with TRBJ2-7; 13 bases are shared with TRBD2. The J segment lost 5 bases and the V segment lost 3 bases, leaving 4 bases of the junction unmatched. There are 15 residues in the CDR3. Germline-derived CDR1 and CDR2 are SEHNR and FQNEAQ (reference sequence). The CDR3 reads CASSLGTSGNDEQYF. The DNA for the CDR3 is TGTGCCAGCAGCTTGGGGACTAGCGGGAACGACGAGCAGTACTTC.

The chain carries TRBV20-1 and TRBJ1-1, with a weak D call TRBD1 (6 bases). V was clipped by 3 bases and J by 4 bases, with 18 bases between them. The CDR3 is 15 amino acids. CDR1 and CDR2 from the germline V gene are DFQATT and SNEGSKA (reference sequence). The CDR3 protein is CSAREYRVGRTEAFF. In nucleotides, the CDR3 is TGCAGTGCTAGGGAATACAGGGTTGGCCGCACTGAAGCTTTCTTT.

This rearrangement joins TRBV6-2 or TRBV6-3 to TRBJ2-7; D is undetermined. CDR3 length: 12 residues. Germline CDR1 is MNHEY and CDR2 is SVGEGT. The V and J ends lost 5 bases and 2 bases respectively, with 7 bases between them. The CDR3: CASSRDPYEQYF. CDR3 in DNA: TGTGCCAGCAGTCGTGATCCCTACGAGCAGTACTTC.

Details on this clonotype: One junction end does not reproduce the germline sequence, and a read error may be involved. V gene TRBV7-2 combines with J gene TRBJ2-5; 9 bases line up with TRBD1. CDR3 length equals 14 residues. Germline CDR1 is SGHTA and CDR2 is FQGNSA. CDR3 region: CASSLGTGKETEYF. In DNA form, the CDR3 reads TGTGCCAGCAGCCTAGGGACAGGGAAAGAGACCGAGTACTTC.

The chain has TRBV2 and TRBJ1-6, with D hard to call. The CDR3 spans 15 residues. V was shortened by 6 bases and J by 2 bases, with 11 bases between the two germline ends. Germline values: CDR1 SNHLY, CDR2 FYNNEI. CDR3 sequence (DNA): TGTGCCAGCAGCCTCCTTGGGACCTATAATTCACCCCTCCACTTT. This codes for CASSLLGTYNSPLHF.

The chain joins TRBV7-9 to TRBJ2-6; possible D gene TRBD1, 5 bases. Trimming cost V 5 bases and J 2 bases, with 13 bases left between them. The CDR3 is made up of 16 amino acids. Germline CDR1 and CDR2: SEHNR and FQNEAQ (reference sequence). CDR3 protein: CASSARVGPGANVLTF. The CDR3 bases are TGTGCCAGCAGCGCCCGCGTGGGGCCTGGGGCCAACGTCCTGACTTTC. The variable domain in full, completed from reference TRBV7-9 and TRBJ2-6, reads DTGVSQNPRHKITKRGQNVTFRCDPISEHNRLYWYRQTLGQGPEFLTYFQNEAQLEKSRLLSDRFSAERPKGSFSTLEIQRTEQGDSAMYLCASSARVGPGANVLTFGAGSRLTVL.

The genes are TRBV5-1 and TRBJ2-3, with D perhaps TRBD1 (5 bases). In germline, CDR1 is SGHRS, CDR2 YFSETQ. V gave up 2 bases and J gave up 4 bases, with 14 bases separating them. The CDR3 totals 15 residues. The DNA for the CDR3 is TGCGCCAGCAGCTTATCTAGGGGCGGCGCAGATACGCAGTATTTT. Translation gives CASSLSRGGADTQYF.